This TCR beta chain comes out of a study of T cell changes during pregnancy in multiple sclerosis. The ends were cut back, 3 bases at V and 5 bases at J, with 14 bases in the middle. The CDR3 covers 14 residues. From germline, CDR1 is SGHVS and CDR2 FQNEAQ. Some clones are missing from TCRdb's copy, which holds only in-frame ones; the method was immunoSEQ multiplex PCR. The data hold around 41,000 clones, with around 90% observed a single time. The TCR was taken from a female donor with multiple sclerosis, enrolled in a pregnancy study. This chain connects TRBV7-8 to TRBJ2-7, with D possibly called TRBD1 or TRBD2 (5 bases each). Source material: PBMCs (not recorded whether the cells were cultured). CDR3: CASSLGRTGNEQYF. The CDR3 DNA sequence: TGTGCCAGCAGCTTGGGACGGACCGGCAACGAGCAGTACTTC.